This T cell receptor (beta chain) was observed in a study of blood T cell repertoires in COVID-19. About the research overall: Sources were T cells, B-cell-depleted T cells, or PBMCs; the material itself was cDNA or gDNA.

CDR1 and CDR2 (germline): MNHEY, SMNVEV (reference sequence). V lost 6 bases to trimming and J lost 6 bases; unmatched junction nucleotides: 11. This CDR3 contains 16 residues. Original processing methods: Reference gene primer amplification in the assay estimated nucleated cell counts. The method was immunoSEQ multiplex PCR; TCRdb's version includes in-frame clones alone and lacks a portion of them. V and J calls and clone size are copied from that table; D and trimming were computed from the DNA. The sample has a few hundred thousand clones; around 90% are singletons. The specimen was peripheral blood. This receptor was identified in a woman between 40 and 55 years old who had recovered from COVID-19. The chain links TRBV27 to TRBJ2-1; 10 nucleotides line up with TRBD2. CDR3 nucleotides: TGTGCCAGCAGCCGGGGAGGGGGACTAGCGACCAATGAGCAGTTCTTC. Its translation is CASSRGGGLATNEQFF.